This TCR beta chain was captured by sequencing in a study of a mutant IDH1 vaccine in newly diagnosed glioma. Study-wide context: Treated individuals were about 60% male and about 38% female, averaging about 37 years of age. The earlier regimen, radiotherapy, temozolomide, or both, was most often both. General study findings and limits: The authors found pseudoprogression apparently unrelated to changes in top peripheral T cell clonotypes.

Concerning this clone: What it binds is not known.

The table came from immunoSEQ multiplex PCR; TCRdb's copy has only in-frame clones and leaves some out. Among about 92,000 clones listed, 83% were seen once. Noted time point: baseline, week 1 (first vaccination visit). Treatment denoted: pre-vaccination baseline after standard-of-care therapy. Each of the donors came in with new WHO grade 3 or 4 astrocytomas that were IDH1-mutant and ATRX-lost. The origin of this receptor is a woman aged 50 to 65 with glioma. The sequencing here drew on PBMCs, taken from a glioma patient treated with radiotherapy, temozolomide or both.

In DNA, the CDR3 is TGCGCCAGCAGGCCAGGGTCAAAGGAGACCCAGTACTTC. Translated: CASRPGSKETQYF. V is TRBV5-1 and J is TRBJ2-5, with D tentatively TRBD1 (5 bases). This CDR3 has 13 amino acids. The germline V and J ends were trimmed by 5 bases and 5 bases, with 13 bases remaining between them. Germline CDR1 SGHRS, CDR2 YFSETQ.